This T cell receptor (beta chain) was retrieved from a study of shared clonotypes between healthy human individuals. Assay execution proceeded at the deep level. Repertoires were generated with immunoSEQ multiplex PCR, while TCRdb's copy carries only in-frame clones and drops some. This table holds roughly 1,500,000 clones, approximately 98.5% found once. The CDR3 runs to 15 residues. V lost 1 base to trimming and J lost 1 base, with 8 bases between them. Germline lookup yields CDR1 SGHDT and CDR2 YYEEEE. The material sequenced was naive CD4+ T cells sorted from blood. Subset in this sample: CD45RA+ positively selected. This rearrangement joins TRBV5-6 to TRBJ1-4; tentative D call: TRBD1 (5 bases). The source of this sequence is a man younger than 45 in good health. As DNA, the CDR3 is TGTGCCAGCAGCTTGTTGCAGGGAACTAATGAAAAACTGTTTTTT. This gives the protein CASSLLQGTNEKLFF.